The clone carrying this T cell receptor (beta chain) appeared many times. This sample was taken from a study of blood T cell repertoires in COVID-19. About the study: T cells, B-cell-depleted T cells, or PBMCs supplied cDNA or gDNA.

Those enrolled in Seattle joined during active infection and were followed longitudinally afterward. V was trimmed by 7 bases and J by 0 bases, leaving 10 bases between them. In germline, CDR1 is LNHDA, CDR2 SQIVND (reference sequence). The CDR3 covers 13 residues. In the source study's methods: Amplification of reference gene primers was used by the study to estimate nucleated cell counts. Produced via immunoSEQ multiplex PCR; TCRdb's table is partial and in-frame only. For V, J and clone size, that table is used; D and trimming come from the DNA. This table has roughly 230,000 clones, nearly 95% appearing once.

The sample taken for sequencing was peripheral blood. The J gene is TRBJ2-7, the V gene TRBV19; D remains ambiguous. This sequence originates from a man younger than 45 with COVID-19, enrolled during active disease. The CDR3 coding sequence is TGTGCCAGTAAAGACATTACCTCCTACGAGCAGTACTTC. Amino acids: CASKDITSYEQYF.